The 12 T cell receptor beta chains below were found in one sample sequenced in a study of cytotoxic CD8 clonotypes in ibrutinib-treated CLL listed by TCRdb under 2021. The library came from the immunoSEQ multiplex PCR assay. Drawn from immuneACCESS, this table holds only the in-frame rearrangements with V and J called that TCRdb kept. Clones are partly lost; checked studies trace under half to an unresolved V gene and leave the rest unexplained. The sample table records around 27,000 clones; approximately 57% of these occur just once. Of the sample, around 5.1% is held by the ten largest clones. Sequencing used PBMCs, obtained before ibrutinib treatment. These receptors were obtained from a human donor with chronic lymphocytic leukemia.

The V call is TRBV7-2, the J call TRBJ1-4; D is undetermined. With 0 bases removed from V and 11 bases from J, the gap between germline ends came to 13 bases. The CDR3 extends over 14 amino acids. Germline CDR1 is SGHTA and CDR2 is FQGNSA. CDR3 coding DNA: TGTGCCAGCAGCTTAGCATCCCGGACGGGCAAACTGTTTTTT. Translating gives CASSLASRTGKLFF.

In its sample, this clone was seen a few times. This chain joins TRBV7-9 and TRBJ1-2; 9 positions match TRBD1. CDR3 length: 18 amino acids. V shed 4 bases, J shed 0 bases, and the junction held 12 bases outside the gene matches. Germline values: CDR1 SEHNR, CDR2 FQNEAQ (reference sequence). The CDR3 sequence: CASSSQLGRQGANYGYTF. The CDR3 coding sequence is TGTGCCAGCAGCTCCCAACTAGGTCGACAGGGGGCTAACTATGGCTACACCTTC.

This clone was recorded a few times. The gene calls are TRBV7-2 and TRBJ2-3; 10 nucleotides align to TRBD2. Losses at the gene ends were 0 bases for V and 4 bases for J; bases not matched to a gene: 1. Looked up from germline, CDR1 is SGHTA and CDR2 is FQGNSA. The length of the CDR3 is 15 residues. CDR3 sequence reads: CASSLASGGADTQYF. CDR3 sequence (DNA): TGTGCCAGCAGCTTAGCAAGCGGGGGGGCAGATACGCAGTATTTT.

The V gene is TRBV29-1, the J gene TRBJ2-1; D is possibly TRBD1 or TRBD2 (5 bases each). Per the germline V gene, CDR1 is SQVTM and CDR2 is ANQGSEA. The CDR3 length is 13 residues. The V and J ends lost 4 bases and 9 bases respectively, with 16 bases between them. CDR3 nucleotides: TGCAGCGTTGCCTGGGGGAAAGTACGTGAGCAGTTCTTC. This gives the protein CSVAWGKVREQFF.

The chain couples TRBV28 to TRBJ2-3; 16 bases align to TRBD2. Looked up from germline, CDR1 is MDHEN and CDR2 is SYDVKM. J gave up 2 bases and V 6 bases, and 8 bases lay outside the gene matches. The CDR3 sequence is 18 residues long. For the CDR3, the DNA is TGTGCCAGCAGCGCTCCGGGACTAGCGGGAGGGTTCACAGATACGCAGTATTTT. Translating it yields CASSAPGLAGGFTDTQYF.

This clone was detected only a few times. The J gene is TRBJ2-5, the V gene TRBV7-9; TRBD2 might be the D (5 bases). Trimming stripped 6 bases from V and 5 bases from J, with 10 bases between. Germline V gives CDR1 SEHNR, CDR2 FQNEAQ (reference sequence). The CDR3 loop spans 12 amino acids. CDR3 nucleotides: TGTGCCAGCAGTCCCCCGGGGGAGACCCAGTACTTC. Translating gives CASSPPGETQYF.

This chain joins TRBV4-1 and TRBJ2-1; 14 bases are shared with TRBD2. This CDR3 has 15 residues. J was trimmed by 8 bases and V by 7 bases; bases with no gene match: 7. Germline V gene sequence: CDR1 MGHRA, CDR2 YSYEKL. The CDR3 coding sequence is TGCGCCAGCAACACCGGGACTAGCGGGGGTCATGAGCAGTTCTTC. Protein product: CASNTGTSGGHEQFF.

This clone turned up a few times. The J gene is TRBJ2-2, the V gene TRBV2, with D unresolved. The germline V gene has CDR1 SNHLY and CDR2 FYNNEI. The CDR3 totals 15 residues. Trimming left V 2 bases short and J 0 bases short, with 7 bases between. CDR3 sequence: CASSEYSPNTGELFF. CDR3 sequence (DNA): TGTGCCAGCAGTGAATACAGTCCGAACACCGGGGAGCTGTTTTTT.

This chain connects TRBV29-1 to TRBJ1-3; D is possibly TRBD1 (5 bases). Germline V gives CDR1 SQVTM, CDR2 ANQGSEA. With 2 bases removed from V and 4 bases from J, the gap between germline ends came to 15 bases. The CDR3 totals 15 residues. The CDR3 protein is CSVEPFGREGNTIYF. CDR3 coding DNA: TGCAGCGTTGAACCTTTCGGCAGGGAAGGAAACACCATATATTTT.

The V call is TRBV9, the J call TRBJ1-4; 7 nucleotides align to TRBD1. The V gene end was trimmed by 4 bases and the J gene end by 5 bases; junction bases not matched to a gene: 17. The CDR3 sequence is 18 residues long. Per germline, CDR1 SGDLS and CDR2 YYNGEE. The CDR3 region has the DNA TGTGCCAGCAGCCCCCAGAGGCTAGGGGGCGCGGGAAATGAAAAACTGTTTTTT. Protein: CASSPQRLGGAGNEKLFF.

Only a few counts were recorded for this clone. The chain links TRBV6-1 to TRBJ2-1; D ambiguous. V shed 4 bases and J shed 1 base, with 11 bases lying between them. The CDR3 spans 15 residues. CDR1 and CDR2 from the germline V gene are MNHNS and SASEGT. The CDR3 here is CASSVWGTSYNEQFF. Here the CDR3 DNA reads TGTGCCAGCAGTGTCTGGGGAACGTCCTACAATGAGCAGTTCTTC.

The chain uses TRBV5-4 and TRBJ1-2, with 10 bases identical to TRBD1. V lost 0 bases and J lost 3; bases outside the gene matches: 2. CDR3 length: 15 residues. Per germline, CDR1 SGHNT and CDR2 YYREEE (reference sequence). CDR3 sequence (DNA): TGTGCCAGCAGCTTGGTCGGACAGGGGGACTATGGCTACACCTTC. Amino acid sequence: CASSLVGQGDYGYTF.